Reported below is one T cell receptor beta chain. This PCR relied on a set of 60 Vbeta primers and 13 Jbeta primers. Assay: immunoSEQ multiplex PCR; the TCRdb copy retains only in-frame clones and omits some. The data hold 150,000 or so clones, with 60% to 85% observed a single time. J gave up 7 bases and V 5 bases, and 8 bases lay outside the gene matches. The CDR3 loop spans 15 amino acids. CDR1 LNHDA and CDR2 SQIVND come from the germline V gene (reference sequence). This entry comes from a study of cytomegalovirus exposure and HLA in healthy donors. The chain recombines TRBV19 with TRBJ1-6; 7 bases align to TRBD1. The receptor's source is a middle-aged man in good health and CMV-seropositive. The source material was PBMCs. The CDR3 DNA reads TGTGCCAGTAGTGCCGACAGGGAAGGCAATTCACCCCTCCACTTT. Protein sequence: CASSADREGNSPLHF.